This T cell receptor beta chain was documented in a study of long-term antiretroviral therapy in people with HIV. Version v3.0 of the immunoSEQ assay was performed at survey level. Roughly 40,000-50,000 T-cell genomes per sample were the sequencing target. Using immunoSEQ multiplex PCR, the repertoire was profiled, and TCRdb retains in-frame clones only, with some absent. The sample carries 25,000 to 35,000 clones, more than 85% recorded once. Per individual, the PBMC samples numbered at least one pre-ART and at least two post-ART. CDR1 and CDR2 from the germline V gene are LGHNA and YSLEER. The CDR3 contains 16 residues. V lost 0 bases and J lost 6; bases outside the gene matches: 8. Broader study findings: With ART, diversity went up but was still lower than in transplant donor controls. Clones that had undergone expansion before ART dominated the repertoire at all time points.

This clone appeared a single time. Its target is unknown. The sequence was collected from a middle-aged woman with HIV. The chain couples TRBV4-3 to TRBJ2-7, with 10 positions matching TRBD1. The sample in question was unsorted PBMCs, obtained roughly 6.3 years after starting antiretroviral therapy. Here the CDR3 DNA reads TGCGCCAGCAGCCAAGATTATGGGACAGGGGAGAGCGAGCAGTACTTC. Translated: CASSQDYGTGESEQYF.